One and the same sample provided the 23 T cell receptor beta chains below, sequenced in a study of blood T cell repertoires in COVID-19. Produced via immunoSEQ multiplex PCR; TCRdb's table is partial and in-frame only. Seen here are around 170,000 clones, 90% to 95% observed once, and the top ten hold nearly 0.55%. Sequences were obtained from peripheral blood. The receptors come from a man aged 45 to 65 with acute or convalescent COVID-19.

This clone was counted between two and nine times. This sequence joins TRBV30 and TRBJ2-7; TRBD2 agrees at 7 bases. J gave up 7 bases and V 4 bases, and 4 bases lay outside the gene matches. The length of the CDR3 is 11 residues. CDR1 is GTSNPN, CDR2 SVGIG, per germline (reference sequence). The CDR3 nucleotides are TGTGCCTGGACCCGGGGAGGGGAGCAGTACTTC. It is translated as CAWTRGGEQYF.

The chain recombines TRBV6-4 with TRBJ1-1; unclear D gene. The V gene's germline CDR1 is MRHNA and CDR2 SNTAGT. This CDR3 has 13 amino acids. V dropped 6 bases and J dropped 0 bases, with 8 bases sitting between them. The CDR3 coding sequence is TGTGCCAGCAGACAGTTTTTGAACACTGAAGCTTTCTTT. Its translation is CASRQFLNTEAFF.

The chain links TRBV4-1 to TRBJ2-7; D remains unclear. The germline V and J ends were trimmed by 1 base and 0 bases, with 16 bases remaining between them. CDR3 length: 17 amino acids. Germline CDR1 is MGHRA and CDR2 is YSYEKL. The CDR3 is CASSQGPHGRNSYEQYF. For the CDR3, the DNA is TGCGCCAGCAGCCAAGGGCCCCACGGCAGGAACTCCTACGAGCAGTACTTC.

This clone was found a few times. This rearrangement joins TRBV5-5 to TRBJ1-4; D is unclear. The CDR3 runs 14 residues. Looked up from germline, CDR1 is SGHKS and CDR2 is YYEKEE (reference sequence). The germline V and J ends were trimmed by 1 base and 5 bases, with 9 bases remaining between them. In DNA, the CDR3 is TGTGCCAGCAGCTTGACAGTTGCAAATGAAAAACTGTTTTTT. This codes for CASSLTVANEKLFF. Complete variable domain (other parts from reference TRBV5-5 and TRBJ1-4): DAGVTQSPTHLIKTRGQQVTLRCSPISGHKSVSWYQQVLGQGPQFIFQYYEKEERGRGNFPDRFSARQFPNYSSELNVNALLLGDSALYLCASSLTVANEKLFFGSGTQLSVL.

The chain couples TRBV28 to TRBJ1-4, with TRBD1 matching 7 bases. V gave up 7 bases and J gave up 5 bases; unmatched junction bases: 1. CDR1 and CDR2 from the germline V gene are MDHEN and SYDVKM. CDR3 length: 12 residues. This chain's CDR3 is CASKGGNEKLFF. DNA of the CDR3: TGTGCCAGCAAAGGGGGCAATGAAAAACTGTTTTTT.

DNA for the CDR3: TGTGCCAGCAGCTTATCCCCGGTCGTCTCTGAAGCTTTCTTT. It is translated as CASSLSPVVSEAFF. The chain joins TRBV11-2 to TRBJ1-1; D gene unclear. The CDR3 runs to 14 residues. Germline loops: CDR1 SGHAT, CDR2 FQNNGV. The V gene lost 2 bases and the J gene lost 6 bases, with 13 bases spanning the gap.

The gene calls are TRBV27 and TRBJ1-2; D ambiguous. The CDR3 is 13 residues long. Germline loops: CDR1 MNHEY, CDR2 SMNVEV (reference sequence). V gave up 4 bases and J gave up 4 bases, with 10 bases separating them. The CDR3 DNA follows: TGTGCCAGCAGTTACGGGGAGAGCTATGGCTACACCTTC. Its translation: CASSYGESYGYTF.

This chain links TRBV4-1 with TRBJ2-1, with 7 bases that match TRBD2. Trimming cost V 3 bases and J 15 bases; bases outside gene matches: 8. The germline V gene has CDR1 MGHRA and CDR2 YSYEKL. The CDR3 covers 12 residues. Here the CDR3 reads CASSQGGSFWFF. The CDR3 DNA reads TGCGCCAGCAGCCAGGGAGGGAGTTTTTGGTTCTTC.

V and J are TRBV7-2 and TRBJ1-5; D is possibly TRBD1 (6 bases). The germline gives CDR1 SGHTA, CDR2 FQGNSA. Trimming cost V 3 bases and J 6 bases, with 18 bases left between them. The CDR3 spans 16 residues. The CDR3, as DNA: TGTGCCAGCAGCTTCGGGGGGGCAGGCACGGCTCAGCCCCAGCATTTT. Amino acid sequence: CASSFGGAGTAQPQHF.

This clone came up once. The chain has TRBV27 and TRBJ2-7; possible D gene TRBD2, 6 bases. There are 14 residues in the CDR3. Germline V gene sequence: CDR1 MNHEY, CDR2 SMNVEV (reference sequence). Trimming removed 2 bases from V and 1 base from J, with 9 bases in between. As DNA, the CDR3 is TGTGCCAGCAGTTTAACTAGCAGTTCCTACGAGCAGTACTTC. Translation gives CASSLTSSSYEQYF.

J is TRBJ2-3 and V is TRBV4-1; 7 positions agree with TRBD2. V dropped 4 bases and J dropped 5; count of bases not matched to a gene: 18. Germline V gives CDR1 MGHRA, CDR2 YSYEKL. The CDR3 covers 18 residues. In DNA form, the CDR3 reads TGCGCCAGCAGCCCCGGGAGATTAAGGCGGGAGAAGGGAGATACGCAGTATTTT. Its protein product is CASSPGRLRREKGDTQYF.

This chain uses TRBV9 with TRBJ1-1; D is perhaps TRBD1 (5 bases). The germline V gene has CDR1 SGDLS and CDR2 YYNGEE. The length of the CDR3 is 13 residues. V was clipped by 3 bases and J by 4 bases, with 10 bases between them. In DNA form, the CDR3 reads TGTGCCAGCAGCGCGTACAGGAGCACTGAAGCTTTCTTT. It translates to CASSAYRSTEAFF.

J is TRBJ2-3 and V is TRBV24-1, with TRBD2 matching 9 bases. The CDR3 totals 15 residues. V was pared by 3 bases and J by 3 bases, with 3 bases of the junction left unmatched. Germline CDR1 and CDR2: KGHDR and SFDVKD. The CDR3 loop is CATSDAGGQTDTQYF. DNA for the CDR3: TGTGCCACCAGTGATGCGGGGGGGCAGACAGATACGCAGTATTTT.

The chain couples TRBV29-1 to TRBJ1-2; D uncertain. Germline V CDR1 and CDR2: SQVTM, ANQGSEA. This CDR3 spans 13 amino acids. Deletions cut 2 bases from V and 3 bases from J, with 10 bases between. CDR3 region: CSVESSDYYGYTF. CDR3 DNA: TGCAGCGTTGAATCGTCAGACTACTATGGCTACACCTTC.

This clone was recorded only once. The CDR3 bases are TGTGCCACCAGTGACCCGGGACAAAGAGGGGAGACCCAGTACTTC. The encoded protein is CATSDPGQRGETQYF. V is TRBV24-1 and J is TRBJ2-5, with D perhaps matching TRBD1 (6 bases). Trimming took off 4 bases at V and 5 bases at J, with 16 bases between the two ends. The germline V gene encodes CDR1 KGHDR and CDR2 SFDVKD. The CDR3 totals 15 residues.

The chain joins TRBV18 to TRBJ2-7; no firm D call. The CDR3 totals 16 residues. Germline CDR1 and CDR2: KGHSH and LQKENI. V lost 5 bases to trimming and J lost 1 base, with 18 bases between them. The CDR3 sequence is CASSARRAQASYEQYF. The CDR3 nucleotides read TGTGCCAGCTCAGCCCGGCGAGCCCAGGCGTCCTACGAGCAGTACTTC.

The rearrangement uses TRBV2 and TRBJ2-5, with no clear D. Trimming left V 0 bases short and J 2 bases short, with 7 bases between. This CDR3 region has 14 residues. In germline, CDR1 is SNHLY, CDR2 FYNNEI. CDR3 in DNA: TGTGCCAGCAGTGAAGCGCAGTCACAAGAGACCCAGTACTTC. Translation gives CASSEAQSQETQYF.

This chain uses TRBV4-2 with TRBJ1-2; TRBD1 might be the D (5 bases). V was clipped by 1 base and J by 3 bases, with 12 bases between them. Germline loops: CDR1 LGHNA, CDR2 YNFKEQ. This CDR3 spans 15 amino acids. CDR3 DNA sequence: TGTGCCAGCAGCCAAGCCCTGACAGTGGACTATGGCTACACCTTC. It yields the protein CASSQALTVDYGYTF.

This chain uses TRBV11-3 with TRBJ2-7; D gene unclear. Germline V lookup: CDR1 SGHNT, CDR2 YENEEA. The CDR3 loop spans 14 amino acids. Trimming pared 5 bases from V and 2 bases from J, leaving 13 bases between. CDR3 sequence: CASSPGSFPYEQYF. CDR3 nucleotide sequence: TGTGCCAGCAGCCCAGGTTCGTTCCCCTACGAGCAGTACTTC.

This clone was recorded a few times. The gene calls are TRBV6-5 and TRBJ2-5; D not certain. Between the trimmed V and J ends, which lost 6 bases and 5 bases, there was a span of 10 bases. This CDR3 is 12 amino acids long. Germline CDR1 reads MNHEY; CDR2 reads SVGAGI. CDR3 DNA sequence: TGTGCCAGCAGCTCCCTCGGGGAGACCCAGTACTTC. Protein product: CASSSLGETQYF.

The CDR3 reads CASSIQQGDQPQHF. The CDR3 nucleotides are TGTGCCAGTAGTATACAACAGGGAGATCAGCCCCAGCATTTT. J is TRBJ1-5 and V is TRBV19; D may be TRBD1 (6 bases). Trimming removed 2 bases from V and 5 bases from J, with 10 bases in between. Germline-derived CDR1 and CDR2 are LNHDA and SQIVND (reference sequence). The CDR3 consists of 14 residues.

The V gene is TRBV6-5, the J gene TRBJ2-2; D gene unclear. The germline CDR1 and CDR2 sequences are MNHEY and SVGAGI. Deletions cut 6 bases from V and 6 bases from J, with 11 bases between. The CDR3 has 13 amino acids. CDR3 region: CASRLRAAGELFF. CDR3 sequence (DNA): TGTGCCAGCAGGTTACGCGCGGCCGGGGAGCTGTTTTTT.

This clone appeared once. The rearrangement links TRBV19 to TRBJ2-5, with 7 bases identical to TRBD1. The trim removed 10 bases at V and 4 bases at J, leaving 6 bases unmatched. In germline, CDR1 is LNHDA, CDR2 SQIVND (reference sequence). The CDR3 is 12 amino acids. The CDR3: CATQGIGETQYF. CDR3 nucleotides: TGTGCCACACAGGGGATAGGAGAGACCCAGTACTTC.